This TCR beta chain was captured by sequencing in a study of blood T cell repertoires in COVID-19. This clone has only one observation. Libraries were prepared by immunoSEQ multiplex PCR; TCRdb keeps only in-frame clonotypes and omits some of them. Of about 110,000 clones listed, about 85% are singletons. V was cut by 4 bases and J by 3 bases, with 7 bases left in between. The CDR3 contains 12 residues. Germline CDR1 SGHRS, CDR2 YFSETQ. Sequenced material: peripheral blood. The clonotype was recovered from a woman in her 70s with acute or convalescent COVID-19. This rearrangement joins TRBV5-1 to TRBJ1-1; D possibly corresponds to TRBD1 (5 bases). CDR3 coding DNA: TGCGCCAGCAGCCGGGGGGACACTGAAGCTTTCTTT. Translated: CASSRGDTEAFF.